This entry describes one T cell receptor (beta chain). Original data processing: The authors estimated nucleated cell counts from reference gene primer amplification. Sequencing was performed with immunoSEQ multiplex PCR; in TCRdb, only in-frame clones are kept and a portion is missing. V and J calls plus clone size are reproduced from that table; the DNA served to infer D and trimming. The sample lists fewer than 200,000 clones, roughly 88% occurring once. The sample originates from a study of blood T cell repertoires in COVID-19. Background on the study: Samples of COVID-19 (acute and convalescent) were obtained from the United States, Italy and Spain.

In Cohort 3, a recovered donor had either two negative PCRs, clearance, or symptom resolution. Sequencing used PBMCs or T cells enriched from blood (not recorded which). This TCR derives from a man in his fifties who had recovered from COVID-19.

The CDR3 protein is CASSSGQGNYNEQFF. In DNA form, the CDR3 reads TGTGCCAGCAGTTCGGGACAGGGAAACTACAATGAGCAGTTCTTC. The V and J genes are TRBV5-6 and TRBJ2-1, with TRBD1 matching 9 bases. The CDR3 has 15 amino acids. After removal of 5 bases from V and 3 bases from J, the junction contained 6 bases not matched to a gene. Germline loops: CDR1 SGHDT, CDR2 YYEEEE.